A single sample gave rise to the 25 T cell receptor beta chains below, sequenced in a study of metastatic and nonmetastatic thyroid tumors. Every patient underwent thyroid surgery untreated. From the PCR reads, TCRdb re-called clones with MiXCR. Here the sample spans tens of thousands of clones, 20% to 25% being singletons. The material sequenced was blood. The receptor set was obtained from a female donor with papillary thyroid cancer or a benign thyroid nodule (not recorded which). Some clones in this sample may be carry-over from other donors' samples.

This CDR3 reads CSAWTSGSPRETQYF. The DNA of the CDR3 is TGCAGTGCATGGACTAGCGGGAGCCCCCGGGAGACCCAGTACTTC. This sequence joins TRBV20-1 and TRBJ2-5; 13 bases fit TRBD2. CDR3 length: 15 amino acids. CDR1 and CDR2 (germline): DFQATT, SNEGSKA (reference sequence). With 6 bases clipped from V and 5 bases from J, the junction kept 9 bases outside the gene matches.

This clone was found many times. An end of the junction does not agree with germline; a read error may underlie this. The chain combines TRBV28 with TRBJ1-2; D is unresolved. Germline loops: CDR1 MDHEN, CDR2 SYDVKM. CDR3 size: 12 residues. For the CDR3, the DNA is TGTGCCACAGGAGGTCGAGACTATGACTACACCTTC. Amino acids: CATGGRDYDYTF.

This clone showed up many times. The rearrangement uses TRBV28 and TRBJ2-1; D is ambiguous. Deletions cut 4 bases from V and 15 bases from J, with 13 bases between. This CDR3 has 11 amino acids. CDR1 and CDR2 from the germline V gene are MDHEN and SYDVKM. In nucleotides, the CDR3 is TGTGCCAGCAGTTCCCCATACATTACGTTCTTC. Residues: CASSSPYITFF. The full variable domain, completed using reference TRBV28 and TRBJ2-1, is DVKVTQSSRYLVKRTGEKVFLECVQDMDHENMFWYRQDPGLGLRLIYFSYDVKMKEKGDIPEGYSVSREKKERFSLILESASTNQTSMYLCASSSPYITFFGPGTRLTVL.

This clone was counted ten times or more. The V and J genes are TRBV7-2 and TRBJ1-3, with a tentative D call TRBD1 (5 bases). The CDR3 loop spans 16 amino acids. V was trimmed by 0 bases and J by 0 bases, leaving 9 bases between them. CDR1 and CDR2 from the germline V gene are SGHTA and FQGNSA. CDR3 nucleotides: TGTGCCAGCAGCTTAGCGGGGCCCGGCTCTGGAAACACCATATATTTT. It encodes CASSLAGPGSGNTIYF.

This clone was detected ten times or more. The V and J genes are TRBV9 and TRBJ2-5; maybe TRBD2 (6 bases). V lost 0 bases to trimming and J lost 2 bases, with 11 bases between them. Germline V CDR1 and CDR2: SGDLS, YYNGEE. This CDR3 region has 15 residues. In DNA form, the CDR3 reads TGTGCCAGCAGCGTAGGAGCGGGCGTTCAAGAGACCCAGTACTTC. Protein: CASSVGAGVQETQYF.

This clone is labeled medium-sized (0.01 to 0.1%). This chain joins TRBV10-3 and TRBJ2-7; TRBD2 matches 14 bases. CDR1 is ENHRY and CDR2 is SYGVKD in the germline V gene. The V gene end was trimmed by 2 bases and the J gene end by 6 bases; junction bases not matched to a gene: 3. This CDR3 has 15 residues. The CDR3 nucleotides read TGTGCCATCAGTGAGGGGACTAGCGGGAGAGTCGAGCAGTACTTC. Encoded protein: CAISEGTSGRVEQYF.

This clone was seen repeatedly, ten times or more. The genes are TRBV29-1 and TRBJ2-3; D may be TRBD1 or TRBD2 (6 bases each). CDR3 size: 13 residues. Per the germline V gene, CDR1 is SQVTM and CDR2 is ANQGSEA. CDR3 DNA sequence: TGCAGTCTCCAGGGGACTAGCACAGATACGCAGTATTTT. This translates into CSLQGTSTDTQYF.

The chain uses TRBV20-1 and TRBJ1-2; 7 bases match TRBD1. The CDR3 covers 15 residues. Germline V lookup: CDR1 DFQATT, CDR2 SNEGSKA (reference sequence). The CDR3 DNA reads as TGCATTGCCCAAGTGTCTACAGGGGTCAACTATGGCTACACCTTC. Protein product: CIAQVSTGVNYGYTF.

Concerning this clone: Without the conserved terminal phenylalanine or tryptophan, this CDR3 likely stems from a read error. The chain combines TRBV15 with TRBJ2-7; 8 bases are a match to TRBD1. The trim removed 0 bases at V and 4 bases at J, leaving 5 bases unmatched. Per germline, CDR1 LNHNV and CDR2 YYDKDF (reference sequence). This CDR3 has 15 residues. DNA of the CDR3: TGTGCCACCAGCAGAGATGCAGGGGGCGAGTACGAGCAGTACCTC. Residues: CATSRDAGGEYEQYL.

In its sample, this clone was seen many times. The chain combines TRBV5-6 with TRBJ1-1; D is uncertain. Germline CDR1 reads SGHDT; CDR2 reads YYEEEE. V lost 7 bases and J 4 bases, leaving 11 bases between the germline ends. CDR3 length: 12 amino acids. The CDR3 DNA follows: TGTGCCAGCTCGTTTGGTCCCACTGAAGCTTTCTTT. Translated: CASSFGPTEAFF.

The V call is TRBV6-2 or TRBV6-3, the J call TRBJ2-7; 7 positions match TRBD1. The germline V gene has CDR1 MNHEY and CDR2 SVGEGT. Trimming removed 0 bases from V and 1 base from J; junction bases left unmatched: 3. This CDR3 is 15 amino acids long. This CDR3 reads CASSYSPGQSYEQYF. CDR3 DNA sequence: TGTGCCAGCAGTTACTCCCCGGGACAGTCCTACGAGCAGTACTTC.

Many counts were recorded for this clone. This chain uses TRBV5-8 with TRBJ2-3; 10 bases map to TRBD2. The CDR3 has 13 residues. Looked up from germline, CDR1 is SGHTS and CDR2 is YDEGEE. V trimming: 7 bases; J trimming: 4 bases; junction bases outside the gene matches: 3. CDR3 sequence: CASGLAGADTQYF. CDR3 sequence (DNA): TGTGCCAGCGGGCTAGCGGGAGCAGATACGCAGTATTTT.

This clone was picked up many times. This chain joins TRBV6-1 and TRBJ2-5; the D gene could be TRBD1 or TRBD2 (5 bases each). CDR1 and CDR2 from the germline V gene are MNHNS and SASEGT. The ends were cut back, 6 bases at V and 4 bases at J, with 18 bases in the middle. The CDR3 extends over 15 amino acids. Written as DNA, the CDR3 is TGTGCCAGCAGCCCTTGGACACTTGGGGGAGAGACCCAGTACTTC. It specifies CASSPWTLGGETQYF.

This clone showed up many times. The V gene is TRBV12-3 or TRBV12-4, the J gene TRBJ1-1, with D perhaps TRBD1 (5 bases). The length of the CDR3 is 14 residues. V was shortened by 3 bases and J by 1 base, with 9 bases between the two germline ends. CDR3 sequence (DNA): TGTGCCAGCAGTTTCGGGGCCAAGAACACTGAAGCTTTCTTT. Translated, it gives CASSFGAKNTEAFF.

Remarks on this clone: A read error may produce the germline difference seen at one junction end. The V and J genes are TRBV10-3 and TRBJ1-5; D unclear. CDR1 and CDR2 (germline): ENHRY, SYGVKD. The CDR3 is 14 amino acids. The CDR3: CAIIGRTSNQHQHF. The CDR3 nucleotides read TGTGCCATCATAGGCAGGACTAGCAATCAGCACCAGCATTTT.

This chain links TRBV28 with TRBJ2-7; 10 positions agree with TRBD1. J gave up 5 bases and V 10 bases, and 8 bases lay outside the gene matches. Looked up from germline, CDR1 is MDHEN and CDR2 is SYDVKM. The CDR3 contains 13 residues. The CDR3 nucleotides are TGTGCCAACGCGGGACAGGGGAGGCACGAGCAGTACTTC. Residues: CANAGQGRHEQYF.

Many counts were recorded for this clone. The V call is TRBV11-2, the J call TRBJ1-2, with TRBD1 matching over 9 bases. V gave up 8 bases and J gave up 4 bases; unmatched junction bases: 23. The CDR3 spans 19 residues. Germline lookup yields CDR1 SGHAT and CDR2 FQNNGV. The CDR3 region is CASRTFDLWGQGGTYGYTF. CDR3 DNA sequence: TGTGCCAGCCGGACATTTGACTTGTGGGGACAGGGAGGGACCTATGGCTACACCTTC.

In its sample, this clone was seen many times. The chain has TRBV19 and TRBJ2-3; unclear D gene. V shed 7 bases and J shed 5 bases, with 19 bases lying between them. The CDR3 sequence is 15 residues long. CDR1 and CDR2 (germline): LNHDA, SQIVND (reference sequence). DNA of the CDR3: TGTGCCAGTACCCTTAGGGCTAGAGTTGGAGATACGCAGTATTTT. Residues: CASTLRARVGDTQYF.

This clone showed up many times. The chain uses TRBV10-2 and TRBJ1-5, with D maybe TRBD1 (5 bases). Germline CDR1 WSHSY, CDR2 SAAADI. The CDR3 is 13 residues long. Deletions cut 6 bases from V and 5 bases from J, with 11 bases between. Here the CDR3 DNA reads TGCGCCAGCAGGGACACCCGGGATCAGCCCCAGCATTTT. It is translated as CASRDTRDQPQHF.

This chain's CDR3 is CASSVSPTGAAGTQYF. The CDR3 DNA is TGTGCCAGCAGCGTTAGCCCGACAGGGGCGGCAGGTACGCAGTATTTT. V is TRBV9 and J is TRBJ2-3, with 8 bases fitting TRBD1. CDR1 is SGDLS, CDR2 YYNGEE, per germline. Losses at the gene ends were 2 bases for V and 8 bases for J; bases not matched to a gene: 13. The CDR3 totals 16 residues.

The chain recombines TRBV7-8 with TRBJ2-7; the match to TRBD2 covers 11 bases. Per the germline V gene, CDR1 is SGHVS and CDR2 is FQNEAQ. The CDR3 runs 15 residues. V trimming: 1 base; J trimming: 4 bases; junction bases outside the gene matches: 3. The CDR3 here is CASSLVPSGGYEQYF. CDR3 in DNA: TGTGCCAGCAGCTTAGTTCCTAGCGGGGGGTACGAGCAGTACTTC.

This rearrangement joins TRBV7-2 to TRBJ2-1; 11 nucleotides align to TRBD2. This CDR3 is 19 amino acids long. Trimming at V came to 3 bases and at J to 1 base, leaving 11 bases not matched to a gene. Germline V gene lookup returns CDR1 SGHTA and CDR2 FQGNSA. CDR3 bases: TGTGCCAGCAGCTTCGGACTAGCGGGCTTTAAGAGGTCCTACAATGAGCAGTTCTTC. Translation: CASSFGLAGFKRSYNEQFF.

This clone was recorded many times. The chain is built from TRBV20-1 and TRBJ1-1; D gene uncertain. Per the germline V gene, CDR1 is DFQATT and CDR2 is SNEGSKA (reference sequence). V shed 1 base and J shed 2 bases, with 17 bases lying between them. This CDR3 contains 16 residues. The chain's CDR3 is CSARGSDGPENTEAFF. DNA for the CDR3: TGCAGTGCTAGAGGTTCAGATGGGCCGGAAAACACTGAAGCTTTCTTT.

This clone was picked up many times. V gene TRBV18 combines with J gene TRBJ2-1; a weak D match, TRBD2 (6 bases). Germline assignment: CDR1 KGHSH and CDR2 LQKENI. The CDR3 spans 16 residues. V dropped 5 bases and J dropped 4 bases, with 18 bases sitting between them. This chain's CDR3 is CASSTTGLGGYNEQFF. The CDR3 DNA is TGTGCCAGCTCAACAACCGGGTTGGGAGGATACAATGAGCAGTTCTTC.

This chain connects TRBV5-4 to TRBJ2-7; TRBD2 matches 9 bases. The germline gives CDR1 SGHNT, CDR2 YYREEE (reference sequence). The CDR3 has 14 amino acids. Trimming at V came to 1 base and at J to 11 bases, leaving 10 bases not matched to a gene. CDR3 sequence reads: CASSLPPVAGAKYF. CDR3 nucleotides: TGTGCCAGCAGCTTGCCTCCCGTAGCGGGAGCTAAGTACTTC.